The rows below give T cell receptor beta chains drawn from one sample of a study of T cells in Graves' hyperthyroidism and ophthalmopathy. TCRdb reanalysed the multiplex PCR reads using MiXCR and keeps one entry per CDR3 protein. The profile shows fewer than 650,000 distinct CDR3 sequences, approximately 14% of them singletons. Source material: blood. These receptors were obtained from a woman in her 30s with Graves' hyperthyroidism that later progressed to Graves' ophthalmopathy. Both conserved end residues are part of each CDR3. The order of the fields is clone size, V gene, J gene, D gene, CDR3 protein, CDR3 DNA. The D gene is left open where the match is weak. Clone size is given for some rows only: seen once, a few or many times, or a class if the clone is expanded.

.	TRBV9	TRBJ2-1	.	CASSVEVPGQGNNEQFF	TGTGCCAGCAGCGTAGAGGTTCCCGGTCAGGGGAACAATGAGCAGTTCTTC
many	TRBV20-1	TRBJ1-1	.	CSAWTLGLNTEAFF	TGCAGTGCATGGACGCTCGGGCTGAACACTGAAGCTTTCTTT
many	TRBV19	TRBJ2-7	.	CASSSGQSYEQYF	TGTGCCAGCAGTTCCGGACAATCCTACGAGCAGTACTTC
many	TRBV20-1	TRBJ1-5	.	CSARTGGPINQPQHF	TGCAGTGCTAGAACAGGAGGGCCGATCAATCAGCCCCAGCATTTT
.	TRBV4-3	TRBJ2-3	.	CASSQDWRDTQYF	TGCGCCAGCAGCCAAGATTGGAGAGATACGCAGTATTTT
many	TRBV28	TRBJ1-3	.	CASKPNSRNTIYF	TGTGCCAGCAAACCGAACAGCCGAAACACCATATATTTT
many	TRBV7-6	TRBJ2-2	TRBD2	CASSPGAGTNTGELFF	TGTGCCAGCAGCCCCGGAGCGGGGACGAACACCGGGGAGCTGTTTTTT
many	TRBV29-1	TRBJ2-7	.	CSVEGGDTPGSYEQYF	TGCAGCGTTGAAGGTGGGGACACCCCGGGGTCCTACGAGCAGTACTTC
many	TRBV28	TRBJ1-1	.	CASSPWGGGRNTEAFF	TGTGCCAGCAGTCCCTGGGGCGGAGGGCGGAACACTGAAGCTTTCTTT
many	TRBV7-9	TRBJ2-7	TRBD1	CASATGDYEQYF	TGTGCCAGTGCGACAGGGGACTACGAGCAGTACTTC
many	TRBV20-1	TRBJ2-7	.	CSATRGPYEQYF	TGCAGTGCTACTCGGGGACCCTACGAGCAGTACTTC
many	TRBV30	TRBJ2-5	.	CAPDAEETQYF	TGTGCTCCGGACGCCGAAGAGACCCAGTACTTC
few	TRBV3-1	TRBJ1-1	.	CASSQGVRMNTEAFF	TGTGCCAGCAGCCAAGGGGTCAGGATGAACACTGAAGCTTTCTTT
.	TRBV28	TRBJ2-7	TRBD2	CASSSSRGLARTYEQYF	TGTGCCAGCAGTTCTTCTCGGGGACTAGCGAGGACCTACGAGCAGTACTTC
.	TRBV7-6	TRBJ2-7	TRBD2	CASSPKLADLPYEQYF	TGTGCCAGCAGCCCCAAACTAGCGGACCTACCCTACGAGCAGTACTTC
many	TRBV27	TRBJ2-7	TRBD1	CASSRTGTGGANYEQYF	TGTGCCAGCAGTAGAACCGGGACAGGGGGCGCTAATTACGAGCAGTACTTC
.	TRBV6-1	TRBJ2-2	TRBD2	CASSLRGGLFF	TGTGCCAGCAGCCTTCGGGGGGGACTGTTTTTT
few	TRBV9	TRBJ2-1	.	CASSGSRISYNEQFF	TGTGCCAGCAGTGGTTCTAGAATCTCCTACAATGAGCAGTTCTTC
many	TRBV9	TRBJ1-4	.	CASSVEWGAVYEKLFF	TGTGCCAGCAGCGTAGAGTGGGGGGCTGTGTATGAAAAACTGTTTTTT